This T cell receptor (beta chain) comes out of a study of cytomegalovirus exposure and HLA in healthy donors. With 7 bases clipped from V and 8 bases from J, the junction kept 10 bases outside the gene matches. In germline, CDR1 is MNHNS, CDR2 SASEGT. There are 14 residues in the CDR3. Researchers ran the PCR with 60 Vbeta and 13 Jbeta primers. Data came from immunoSEQ multiplex PCR; TCRdb stores just in-frame clones and leaves some out. Seen here are 150,000 to 200,000 clones, roughly 80% observed once, and the top ten hold about 2.4%. Sequencing input: PBMCs. This chain links TRBV6-1 with TRBJ2-3; 9 nucleotides agree with TRBD2. The source of this sequence is a male donor in good health and CMV-seronegative. The CDR3 sequence is CASTSSGIVGTQYF. In nucleotides, the CDR3 is TGTGCCAGCACTTCTAGCGGGATTGTGGGTACGCAGTATTTT.